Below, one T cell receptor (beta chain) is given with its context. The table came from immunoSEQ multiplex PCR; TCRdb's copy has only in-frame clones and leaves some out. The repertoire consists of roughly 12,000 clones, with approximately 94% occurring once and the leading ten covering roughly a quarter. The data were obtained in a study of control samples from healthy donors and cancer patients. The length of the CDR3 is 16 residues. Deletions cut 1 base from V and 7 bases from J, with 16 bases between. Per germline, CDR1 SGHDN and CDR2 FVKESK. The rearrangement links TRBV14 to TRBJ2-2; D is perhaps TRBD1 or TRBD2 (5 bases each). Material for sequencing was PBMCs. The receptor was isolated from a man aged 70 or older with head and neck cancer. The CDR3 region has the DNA TGTGCCAGCAGCCAAGGAAGAGGGGCGTGGGACGGGGAGCTGTTTTTT. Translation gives CASSQGRGAWDGELFF.